This T cell receptor (beta chain) was sequenced for a study of PD-1 blockade in mismatch repair-deficient tumors. A few pembrolizumab responders had their TCRs sequenced. Libraries were prepared by immunoSEQ multiplex PCR; TCRdb keeps only in-frame clonotypes and omits some of them. The sample contains roughly 45,000 clones, 77% of which appear only once. This clone was picked up a small number of times. The source is an adult with mismatch repair-deficient cancer. Sequenced here: PBMCs, sampled before pembrolizumab treatment.

The CDR3 nucleotides read TGCAGTGCTAGGGGGACAGTTGCTTTCTTT. Protein sequence: CSARGTVAFF. This chain uses TRBV20-1 with TRBJ1-1; 7 positions agree with TRBD1. V dropped 3 bases and J dropped 11; count of bases not matched to a gene: 3. This CDR3 is built from 10 residues. Germline V CDR1 and CDR2: DFQATT, SNEGSKA (reference sequence).